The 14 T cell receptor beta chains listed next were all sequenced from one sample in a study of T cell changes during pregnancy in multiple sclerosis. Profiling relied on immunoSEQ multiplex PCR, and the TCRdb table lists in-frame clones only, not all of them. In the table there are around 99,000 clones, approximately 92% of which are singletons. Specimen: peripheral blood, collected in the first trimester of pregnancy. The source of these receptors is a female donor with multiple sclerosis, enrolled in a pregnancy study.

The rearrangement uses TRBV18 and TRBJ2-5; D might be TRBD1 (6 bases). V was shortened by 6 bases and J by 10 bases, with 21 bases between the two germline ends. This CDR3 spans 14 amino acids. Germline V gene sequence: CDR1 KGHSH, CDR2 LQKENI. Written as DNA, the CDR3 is TGTGCCAGCTCCCTAGACAGGTCGACTGGGAGCCAGTACTTC. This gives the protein CASSLDRSTGSQYF.

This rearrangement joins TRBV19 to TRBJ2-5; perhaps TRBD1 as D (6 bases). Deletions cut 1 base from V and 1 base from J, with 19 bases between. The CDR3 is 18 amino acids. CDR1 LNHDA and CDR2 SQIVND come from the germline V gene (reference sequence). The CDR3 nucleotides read TGTGCCAGTAGTATAGGGGCCCTGTACAGGGTTGGCCAAGAGACCCAGTACTTC. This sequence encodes CASSIGALYRVGQETQYF.

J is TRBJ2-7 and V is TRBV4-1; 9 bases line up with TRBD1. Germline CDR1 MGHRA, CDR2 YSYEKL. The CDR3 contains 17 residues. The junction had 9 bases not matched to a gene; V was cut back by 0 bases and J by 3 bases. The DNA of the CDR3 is TGCGCCAGCAGCCAAGAAAGGAGGGGGACAGGGCGCTACGAGCAGTACTTC. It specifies CASSQERRGTGRYEQYF.

CDR3 sequence reads: CASSETGVETGELFF. The CDR3 DNA reads as TGTGCCAGCAGTGAGACAGGGGTGGAAACCGGGGAGCTGTTTTTT. The chain combines TRBV2 with TRBJ2-2, with 8 positions matching TRBD1. In germline, CDR1 is SNHLY, CDR2 FYNNEI. The trim removed 3 bases at V and 5 bases at J, leaving 5 bases unmatched. CDR3 length equals 15 residues.

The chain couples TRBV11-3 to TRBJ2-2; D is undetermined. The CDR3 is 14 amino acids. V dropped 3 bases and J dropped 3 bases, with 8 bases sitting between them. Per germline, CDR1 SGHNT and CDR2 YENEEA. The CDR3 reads CASSFSWDTGELFF. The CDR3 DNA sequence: TGTGCCAGCAGCTTTAGCTGGGACACCGGGGAGCTGTTTTTT.

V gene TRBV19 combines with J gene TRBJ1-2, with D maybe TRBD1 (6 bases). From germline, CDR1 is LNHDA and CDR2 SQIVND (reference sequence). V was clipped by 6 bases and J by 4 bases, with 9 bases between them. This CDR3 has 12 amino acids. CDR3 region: CASSDRLYGYTF. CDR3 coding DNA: TGTGCCAGTAGCGACAGGCTCTATGGCTACACCTTC.

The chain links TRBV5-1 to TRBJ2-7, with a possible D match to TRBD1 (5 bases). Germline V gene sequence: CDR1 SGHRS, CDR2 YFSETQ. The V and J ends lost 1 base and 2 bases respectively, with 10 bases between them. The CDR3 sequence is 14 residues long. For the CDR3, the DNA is TGCGCCAGCAGCTTGAGGGCGGACACCTACGAGCAGTACTTC. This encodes CASSLRADTYEQYF.

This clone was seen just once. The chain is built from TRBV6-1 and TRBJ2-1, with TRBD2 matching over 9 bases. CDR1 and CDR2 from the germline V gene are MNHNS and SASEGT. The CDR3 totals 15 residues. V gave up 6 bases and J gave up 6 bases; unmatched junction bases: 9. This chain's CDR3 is CASSVVAGAFNEQFF. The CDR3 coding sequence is TGTGCCAGCAGCGTAGTAGCGGGAGCGTTCAATGAGCAGTTCTTC.

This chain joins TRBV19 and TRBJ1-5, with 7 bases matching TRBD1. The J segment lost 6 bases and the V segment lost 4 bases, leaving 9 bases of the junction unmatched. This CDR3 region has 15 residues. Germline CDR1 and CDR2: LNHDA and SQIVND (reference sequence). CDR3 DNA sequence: TGTGCCAGTAGTAATGCTAAGGGGGCGCGTCAGCCCCAGCATTTT. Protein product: CASSNAKGARQPQHF.

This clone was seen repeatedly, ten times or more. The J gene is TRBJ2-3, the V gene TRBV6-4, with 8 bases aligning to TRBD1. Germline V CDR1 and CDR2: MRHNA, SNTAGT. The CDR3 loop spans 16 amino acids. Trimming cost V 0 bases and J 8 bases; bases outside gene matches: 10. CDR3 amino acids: CASSDSNGQGSGTQYF. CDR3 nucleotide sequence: TGTGCCAGCAGTGACTCGAACGGACAGGGATCGGGTACGCAGTATTTT.

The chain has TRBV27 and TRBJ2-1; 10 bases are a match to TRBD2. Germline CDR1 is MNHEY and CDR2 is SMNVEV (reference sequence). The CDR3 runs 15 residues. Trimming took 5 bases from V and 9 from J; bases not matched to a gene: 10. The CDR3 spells CASSPVGLAPSEQFF. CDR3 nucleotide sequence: TGTGCCAGCAGTCCCGTGGGACTAGCGCCTAGTGAGCAGTTCTTC.

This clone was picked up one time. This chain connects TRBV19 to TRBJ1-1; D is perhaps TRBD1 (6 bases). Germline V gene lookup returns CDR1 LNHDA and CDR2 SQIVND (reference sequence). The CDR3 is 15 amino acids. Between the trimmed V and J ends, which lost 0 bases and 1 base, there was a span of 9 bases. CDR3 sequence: CASSIEWTANTEAFF. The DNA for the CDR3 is TGTGCCAGTAGTATAGAATGGACAGCGAACACTGAAGCTTTCTTT.

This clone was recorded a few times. This chain's CDR3 is CSVDRLTGGGETQYF. The CDR3 DNA is TGCAGCGTTGATAGGTTGACAGGGGGAGGAGAGACCCAGTACTTC. The chain links TRBV29-1 to TRBJ2-5; 9 bases fit TRBD1. CDR1 and CDR2 from the germline V gene are SQVTM and ANQGSEA. Unmatched junction bases numbered 9, after V lost 3 bases and J lost 4 bases. The CDR3 has 15 amino acids. The full variable domain, its missing parts supplied by reference TRBV29-1 and TRBJ2-5, is SAVISQKPSRDICQRGTSLTIQCQVDSQVTMMFWYRQQPGQSLTLIATANQGSEATYESGFVIDKFPISRPNLTFSTLTVSNMSPEDSSIYLCSVDRLTGGGETQYFGPGTRLLVL.

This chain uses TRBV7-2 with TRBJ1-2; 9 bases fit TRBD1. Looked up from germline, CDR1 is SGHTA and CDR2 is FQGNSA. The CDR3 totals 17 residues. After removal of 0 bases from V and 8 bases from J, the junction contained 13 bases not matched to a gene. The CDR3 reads CASSLAELQGAGRGYTF. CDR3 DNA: TGTGCCAGCAGCTTAGCAGAACTACAGGGGGCCGGGCGCGGCTACACCTTC.